Detailed here is one TCR beta chain. What it binds is unknown. The data stem from a study of synovial regulatory T cells in juvenile arthritis. Study summary: One patient received methotrexate plus infliximab; one lacked treatment information. Study-level points and caveats: Across patients, iaTreg TCR repertoires were mostly private, partly shared with synovial Teff and blood CPL. iaTreg cells shared more CDR3 sequences with synovial Tregs than other blood Tregs did.

The repertoire was sequenced with immunoSEQ multiplex PCR; TCRdb's copy has only in-frame clones and lacks some. The listing records roughly 1,600 clones. This CDR3 is 15 amino acids long. DNA is not recorded here. The V gene's germline CDR1 is SGHAT and CDR2 FQNNGV. Matched peripheral blood accompanied the synovial fluid taken from each patient with active arthritis. This TCR was recovered from a donor between 2 and 29 years old with juvenile idiopathic arthritis. This chain connects TRBV11-2 to TRBJ2-5. The sample comprised Treg cells from the synovium. The CDR3 sequence is CASSLDLRGIETQYF.